The clone carrying this T cell receptor beta chain has a handful of counts. This CDR3 contains 16 residues. Looked up from germline, CDR1 is SGHVS and CDR2 is FQNEAQ. Unmatched junction bases numbered 14, after V lost 5 bases and J lost 5 bases. This record comes from a study of T-cell memory formation after mild COVID-19. One entry per CDR3 protein, called by TCRdb with MiXCR from the 5' RACE reads. The table shows about 450,000 distinct CDR3 sequences, with 23% occurring only once. The TCR was taken from an adult woman who had mild COVID-19 (a few samples of this study predate the infection). Cell type and time point are not known. The sequenced sample consisted of PBMCs or a T cell subset sorted from them (not recorded which). The chain carries TRBV7-8 and TRBJ2-5, with TRBD2 matching over 7 bases. As DNA, the CDR3 is TGTGCCAGCAGCGATCATACGGGGGGACCAGAGGAGACCCAGTACTTC. It encodes CASSDHTGGPEETQYF.